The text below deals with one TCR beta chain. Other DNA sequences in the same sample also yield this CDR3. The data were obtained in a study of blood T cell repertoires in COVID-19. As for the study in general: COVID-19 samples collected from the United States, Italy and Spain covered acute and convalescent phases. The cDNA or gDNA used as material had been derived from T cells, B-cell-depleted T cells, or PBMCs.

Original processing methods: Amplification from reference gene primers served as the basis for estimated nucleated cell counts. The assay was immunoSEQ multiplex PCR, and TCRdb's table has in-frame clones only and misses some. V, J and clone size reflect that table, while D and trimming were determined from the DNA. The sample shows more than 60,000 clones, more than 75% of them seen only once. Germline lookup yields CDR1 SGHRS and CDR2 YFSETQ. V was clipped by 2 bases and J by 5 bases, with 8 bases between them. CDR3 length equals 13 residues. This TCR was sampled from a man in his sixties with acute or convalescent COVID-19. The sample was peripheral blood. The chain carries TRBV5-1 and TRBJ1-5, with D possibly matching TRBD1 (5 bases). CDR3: CASSFGGDQPQHF. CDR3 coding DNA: TGCGCCAGCAGCTTTGGGGGGGATCAGCCCCAGCATTTT.